This T cell receptor beta chain was recovered during a study of shared clonotypes between healthy human individuals. This clone was counted a single time. The antigen is not known. Sequencing used immunoSEQ multiplex PCR; TCRdb keeps in-frame clones, though not all of them. This repertoire shows roughly 2.5 million clones, approximately 92% found once; its top ten account for about 0.13%. The donors, healthy adults who were HIV-negative, had experienced no recent acute infections or vaccinations. In the CD4+ fraction, cells were divided into CD45RA+ naive and CD45RA-negative memory subsets. V lost 2 bases, J lost 6 bases, and 1 base stayed unmatched. Germline V lookup: CDR1 LNHDA, CDR2 SQIVND (reference sequence). The CDR3 consists of 15 residues. The study's findings and limits: Across subsets, estimated richness was generally greater for naive than for memory populations. Clonotypes which were not shared had lower generation probabilities than clonotypes that all four donors shared.

The sample taken for sequencing was naive CD4+ T cells sorted from blood. Subset: CD45RA+ positively selected. The receptor's source is a man between 18 and 35 years old in good health. This sequence joins TRBV19 and TRBJ2-2, with 12 bases lining up with TRBD2. CDR3 loop: CASSITSGGSGELFF. CDR3 DNA: TGTGCCAGTAGTATAACTAGCGGGGGGTCCGGGGAGCTGTTTTTT.